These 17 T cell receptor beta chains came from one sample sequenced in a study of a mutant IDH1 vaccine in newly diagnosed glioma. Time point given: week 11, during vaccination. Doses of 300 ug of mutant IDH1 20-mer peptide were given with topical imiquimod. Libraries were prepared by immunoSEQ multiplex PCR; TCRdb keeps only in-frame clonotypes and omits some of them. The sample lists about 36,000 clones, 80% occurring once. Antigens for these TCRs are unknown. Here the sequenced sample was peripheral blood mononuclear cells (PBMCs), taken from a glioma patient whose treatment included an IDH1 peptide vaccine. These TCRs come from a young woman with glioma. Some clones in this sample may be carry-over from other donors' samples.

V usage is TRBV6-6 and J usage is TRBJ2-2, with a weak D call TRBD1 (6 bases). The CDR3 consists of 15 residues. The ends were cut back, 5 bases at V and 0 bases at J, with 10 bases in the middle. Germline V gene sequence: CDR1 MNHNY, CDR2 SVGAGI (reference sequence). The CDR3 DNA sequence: TGTGCCAGCAGTGAGACAGGAACGAACACCGGGGAGCTGTTTTTT. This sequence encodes CASSETGTNTGELFF.

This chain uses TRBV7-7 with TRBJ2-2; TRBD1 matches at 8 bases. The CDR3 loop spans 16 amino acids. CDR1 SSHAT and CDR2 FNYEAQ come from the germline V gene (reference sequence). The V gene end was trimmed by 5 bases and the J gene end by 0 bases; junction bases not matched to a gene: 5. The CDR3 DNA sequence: TGTGCCAGCAGCCTCGACAGGGGAACGAACACCGGGGAGCTGTTTTTT. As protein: CASSLDRGTNTGELFF.

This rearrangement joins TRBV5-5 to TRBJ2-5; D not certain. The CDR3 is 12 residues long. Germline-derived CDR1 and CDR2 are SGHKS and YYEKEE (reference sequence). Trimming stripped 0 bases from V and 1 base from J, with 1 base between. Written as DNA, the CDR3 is TGTGCCAGCAGCTTGGCCCAAGAGACCCAGTACTTC. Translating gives CASSLAQETQYF.

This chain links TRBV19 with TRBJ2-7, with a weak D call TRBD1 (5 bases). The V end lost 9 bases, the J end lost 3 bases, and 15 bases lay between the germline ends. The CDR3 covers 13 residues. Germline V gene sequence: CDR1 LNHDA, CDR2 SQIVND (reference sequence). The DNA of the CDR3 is TGTGCCAGCGGAAGGGGCGTAAGCTACGAGCAGTACTTC. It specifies CASGRGVSYEQYF. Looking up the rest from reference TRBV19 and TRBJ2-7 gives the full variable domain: DGGITQSPKYLFRKEGQNVTLSCEQNLNHDAMYWYRQDPGQGLRLIYYSQIVNDFQKGDIAEGYSVSREKKESFPLTVTSAQKNPTAFYLCASGRGVSYEQYFGPGTRLTVT.

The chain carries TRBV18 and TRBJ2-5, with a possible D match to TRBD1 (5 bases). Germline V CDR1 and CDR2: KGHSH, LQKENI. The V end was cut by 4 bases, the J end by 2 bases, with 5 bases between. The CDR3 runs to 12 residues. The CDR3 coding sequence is TGTGCCAGCTCACGACAGCAAGAGACCCAGTACTTC. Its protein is CASSRQQETQYF. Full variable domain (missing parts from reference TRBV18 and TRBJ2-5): NAGVMQNPRHLVRRRGQEARLRCSPMKGHSHVYWYRQLPEEGLKFMVYLQKENIIDESGMPKERFSAEFPKEGPSILRIQQVVRGDSAAYFCASSRQQETQYFGPGTRLLVL.

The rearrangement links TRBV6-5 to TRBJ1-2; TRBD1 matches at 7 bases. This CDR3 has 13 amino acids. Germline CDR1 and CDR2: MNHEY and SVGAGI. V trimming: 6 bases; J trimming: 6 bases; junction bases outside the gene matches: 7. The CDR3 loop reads CASSPTGLDGYTF. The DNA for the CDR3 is TGTGCCAGCAGCCCGACAGGGTTGGATGGCTACACCTTC.

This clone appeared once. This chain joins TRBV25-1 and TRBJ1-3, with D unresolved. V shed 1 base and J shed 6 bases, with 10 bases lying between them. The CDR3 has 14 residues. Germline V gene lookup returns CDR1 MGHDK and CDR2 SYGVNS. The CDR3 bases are TGTGCCAGCAGTGAATGGGCAGGAGTAAACACCATATATTTT. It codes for CASSEWAGVNTIYF. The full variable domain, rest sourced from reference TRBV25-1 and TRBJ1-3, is EADIYQTPRYLVIGTGKKITLECSQTMGHDKMYWYQQDPGMELHLIHYSYGVNSTEKGDLSSESTVSRIRTEHFPLTLESARPSHTSQYLCASSEWAGVNTIYFGEGSWLTVV.

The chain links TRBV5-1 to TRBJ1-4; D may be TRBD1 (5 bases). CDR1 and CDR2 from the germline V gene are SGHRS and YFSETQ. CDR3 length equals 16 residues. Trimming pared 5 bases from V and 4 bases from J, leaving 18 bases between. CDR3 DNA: TGCGCCAGCAGTTGGGGCATCCAACCAAATAATGAAAAACTGTTTTTT. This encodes CASSWGIQPNNEKLFF.

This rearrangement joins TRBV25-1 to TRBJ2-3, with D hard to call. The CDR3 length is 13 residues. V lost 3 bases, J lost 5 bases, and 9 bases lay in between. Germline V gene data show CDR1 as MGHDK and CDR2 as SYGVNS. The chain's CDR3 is CASSEGRGDTQYF. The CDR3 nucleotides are TGTGCCAGCAGTGAGGGCCGTGGAGATACGCAGTATTTT. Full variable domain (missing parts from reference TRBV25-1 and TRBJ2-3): EADIYQTPRYLVIGTGKKITLECSQTMGHDKMYWYQQDPGMELHLIHYSYGVNSTEKGDLSSESTVSRIRTEHFPLTLESARPSHTSQYLCASSEGRGDTQYFGPGTRLTVL.

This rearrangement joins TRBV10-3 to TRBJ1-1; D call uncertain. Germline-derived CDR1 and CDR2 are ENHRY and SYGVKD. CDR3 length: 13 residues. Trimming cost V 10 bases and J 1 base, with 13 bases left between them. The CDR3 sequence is CANAVTENTEAFF. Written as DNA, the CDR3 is TGTGCCAACGCCGTCACGGAGAACACTGAAGCTTTCTTT.

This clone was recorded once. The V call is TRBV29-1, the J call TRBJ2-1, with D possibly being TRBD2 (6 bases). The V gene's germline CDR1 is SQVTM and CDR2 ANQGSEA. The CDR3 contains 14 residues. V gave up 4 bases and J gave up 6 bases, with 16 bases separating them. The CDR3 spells CSVVGREESNEQFF. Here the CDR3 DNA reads TGCAGCGTTGTGGGCAGGGAGGAGTCCAATGAGCAGTTCTTC.

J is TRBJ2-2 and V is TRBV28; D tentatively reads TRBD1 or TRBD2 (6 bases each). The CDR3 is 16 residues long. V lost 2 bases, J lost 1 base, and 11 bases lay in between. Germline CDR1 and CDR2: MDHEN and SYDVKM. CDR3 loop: CASSLGGGGNTGELFF. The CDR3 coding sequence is TGTGCCAGCAGTTTAGGAGGAGGGGGGAACACCGGGGAGCTGTTTTTT.

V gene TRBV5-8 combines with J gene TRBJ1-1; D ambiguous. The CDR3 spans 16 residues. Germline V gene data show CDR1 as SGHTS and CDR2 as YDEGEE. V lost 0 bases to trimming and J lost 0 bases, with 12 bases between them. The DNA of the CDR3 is TGTGCCAGCAGCTTGGAAAGAAACCGAATGAACACTGAAGCTTTCTTT. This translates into CASSLERNRMNTEAFF.

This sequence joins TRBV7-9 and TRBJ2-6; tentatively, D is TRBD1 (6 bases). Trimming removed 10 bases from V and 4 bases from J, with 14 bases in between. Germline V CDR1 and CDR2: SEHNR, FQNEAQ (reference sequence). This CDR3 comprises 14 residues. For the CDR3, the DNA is TGTGCCATATTGGACAGAACCGGGGCCAACGTCCTGACTTTC. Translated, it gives CAILDRTGANVLTF.

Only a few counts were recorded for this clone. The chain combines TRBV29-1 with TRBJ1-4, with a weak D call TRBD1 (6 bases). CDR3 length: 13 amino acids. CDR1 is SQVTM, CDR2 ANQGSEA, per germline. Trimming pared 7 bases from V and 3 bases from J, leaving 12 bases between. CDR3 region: CSAGDNPNEKLFF. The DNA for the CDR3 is TGCAGCGCCGGGGACAATCCTAATGAAAAACTGTTTTTT.

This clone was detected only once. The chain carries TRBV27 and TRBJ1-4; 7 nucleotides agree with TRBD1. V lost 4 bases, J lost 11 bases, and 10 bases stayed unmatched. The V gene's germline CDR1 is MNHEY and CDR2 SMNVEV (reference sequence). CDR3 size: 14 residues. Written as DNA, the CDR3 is TGTGCCAGCAGTTCCCGACAGGGAAGTGGGAAACTGTTTTTT. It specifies CASSSRQGSGKLFF.

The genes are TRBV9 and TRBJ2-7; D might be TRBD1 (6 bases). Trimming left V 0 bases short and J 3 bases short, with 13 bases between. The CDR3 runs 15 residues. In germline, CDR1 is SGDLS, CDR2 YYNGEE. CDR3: CASSVDGTMDYEQYF. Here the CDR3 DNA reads TGTGCCAGCAGCGTAGATGGGACAATGGACTACGAGCAGTACTTC.